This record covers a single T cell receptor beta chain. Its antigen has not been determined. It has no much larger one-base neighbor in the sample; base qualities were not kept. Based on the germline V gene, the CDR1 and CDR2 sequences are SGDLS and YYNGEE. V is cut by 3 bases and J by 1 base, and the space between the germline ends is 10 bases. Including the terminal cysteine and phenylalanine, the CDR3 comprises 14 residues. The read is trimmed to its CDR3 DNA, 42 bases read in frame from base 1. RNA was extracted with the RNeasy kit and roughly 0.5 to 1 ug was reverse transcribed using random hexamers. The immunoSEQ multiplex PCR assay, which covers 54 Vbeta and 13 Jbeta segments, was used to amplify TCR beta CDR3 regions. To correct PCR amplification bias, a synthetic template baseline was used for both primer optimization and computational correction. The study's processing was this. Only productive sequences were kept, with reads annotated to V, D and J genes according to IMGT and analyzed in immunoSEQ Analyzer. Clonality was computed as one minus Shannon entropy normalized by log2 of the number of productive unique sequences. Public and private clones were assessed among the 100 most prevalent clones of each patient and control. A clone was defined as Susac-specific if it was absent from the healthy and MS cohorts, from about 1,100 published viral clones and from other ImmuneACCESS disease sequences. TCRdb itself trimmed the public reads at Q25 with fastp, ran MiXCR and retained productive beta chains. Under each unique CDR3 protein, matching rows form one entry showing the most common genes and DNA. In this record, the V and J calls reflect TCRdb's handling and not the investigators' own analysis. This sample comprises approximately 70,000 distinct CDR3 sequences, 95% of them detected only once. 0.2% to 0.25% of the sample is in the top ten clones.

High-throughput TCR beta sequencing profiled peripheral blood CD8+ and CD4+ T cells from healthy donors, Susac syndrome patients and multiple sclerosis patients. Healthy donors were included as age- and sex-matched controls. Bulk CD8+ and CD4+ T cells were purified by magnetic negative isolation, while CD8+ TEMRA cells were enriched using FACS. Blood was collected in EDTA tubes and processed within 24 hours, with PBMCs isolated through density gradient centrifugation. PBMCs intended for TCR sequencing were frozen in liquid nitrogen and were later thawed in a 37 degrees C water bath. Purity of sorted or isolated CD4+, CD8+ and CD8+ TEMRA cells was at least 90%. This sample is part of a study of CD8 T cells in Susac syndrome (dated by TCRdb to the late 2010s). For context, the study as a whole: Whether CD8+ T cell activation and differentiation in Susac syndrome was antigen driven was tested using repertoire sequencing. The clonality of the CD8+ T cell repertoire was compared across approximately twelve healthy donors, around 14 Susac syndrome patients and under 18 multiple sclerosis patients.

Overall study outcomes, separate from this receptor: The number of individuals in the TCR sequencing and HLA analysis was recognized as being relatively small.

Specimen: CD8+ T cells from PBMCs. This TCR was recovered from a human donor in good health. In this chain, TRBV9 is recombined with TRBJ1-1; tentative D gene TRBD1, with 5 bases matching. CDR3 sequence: CASSAGGANTEAFF. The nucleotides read TGTGCCAGCAGCGCTGGAGGGGCGAACACTGAAGCTTTCTTT.